This record concerns one T cell receptor (beta chain) sequence. Its antigen is currently not known. Base qualities are not at hand, and no much larger clone is one base apart. Systemically healthy Caucasian individuals from Russia, roughly 40 in total and aged about 6 to 90 years, were included as donors. About 9.6 milliliters of peripheral blood were collected from each donor into EDTA-treated Vacutainer tubes. PBMCs were isolated by Ficoll-Paque density-gradient centrifugation, with at least 7 million obtained per sample. Total RNA was extracted from PBMCs with Trizol reagent, with at least 6 micrograms obtained per sample. Naive CD45RAhigh/CD27high T cell percentages were measured by flow cytometry on a PBMC aliquot from every donor. These data are taken from a study of blood T cells in healthy people across ages (dated by TCRdb to 2015 to 2017). For the wider study: Template switching captured roughly one uniquely barcoded TCR beta cDNA molecule per two T cells in model experiments. To track age-related changes in TCR beta repertoire diversity, the study relied on deep sequencing normalized with unique cDNA molecular identifiers. The donors were split into four age groups: young (average about 16 years), middle-aged (39), aged (62) and long-lived (82). Donors of different ages were randomly distributed across sequencing lanes to avoid experimental bias. Using the same blood draw, the study looked at two additional independent replicas of 1 million unique cDNA reads for two donors, one aged 18 to 30 and the other aged 80 or older. Study-level results and caveats: Estimates of total diversity from one million sequenced T cells were regarded as lower bounds and underestimates. There was a strong correlation between observed TCR beta diversity and the percentage of naive T cells measured by flow cytometry. Compared with the aged group, the long-lived group had more naive CD4+ T cells, fewer expanded clones and increased TCR diversity, a pattern suggesting age selection. Because donor CMV infection status was unknown, age-related changes in expanded clonotypes were potentially confounded. Bulk unsorted PBMC profiling prevented conclusive comparison of naive and antigen-experienced compartments. As age increased, observed TCR beta diversity per million T cells dropped in a roughly linear way, and a significant reduction was already evident by age about 40.

According to the germline V gene, CDR1 reads MRHNA and CDR2 reads SNTAGT. V and J are truncated by 9 bases and 0 bases respectively, leaving an intervening sequence of 14 bases. The CDR3 measures 14 amino acids from cysteine to phenylalanine. The kept DNA is CDR3 alone, 42 bases in frame from the first base. Library prep was done by 5' RACE. The data were produced on an Illumina HiSeq 2500. A second PCR of about 7 to 12 cycles was performed with a sample-barcoded 5' primer and a J-beta primer mix. A unique molecular identifier was introduced onto each TCR beta cDNA molecule by a template-switch 5' adaptor carrying 12 random nucleotides. Each sample yielded at least 2.5 million CDR3-containing paired-end reads. First-strand cDNA synthesis was performed from all RNA using the Mint cDNA synthesis kit, with priming by a TRBC-specific oligonucleotide. After uracil-DNA glycosylase treatment, a first 18-cycle PCR used universal primers M1SS and BC2_uni_R on all cDNA. For the original study's pipeline: For normalization, 1 million high-quality reads were randomly selected from each sample, with every read carrying a distinct molecular identifier. Reads sharing molecular identifiers were discarded rather than binned into consensus sequences. MiTCR, set to a Q25 quality threshold and the strictest error-elimination algorithm, was used for CDR3 identification, clonotype clustering and error correction. A nonparametric unseen species model with Euler transformation was used to estimate a lower bound on total TCR beta diversity. TCRdb passed the public sequencing reads through fastp at Q25 and MiXCR, retaining productive beta sequences. Identical CDR3 proteins give one entry, which carries the most common genes and DNA. The V and J calls and clone size are TCRdb's, not the authors'. Here the sample has around 1,100,000 distinct CDR3 sequences; about two fifths occur a single time. The ten largest account for around 13% of the sample.

Input material: blood. This receptor chain uses TRBV6-4 and TRBJ1-1; the D segment cannot be called with confidence. This clonotype originated in a young man in good health. The nucleotide sequence is given as TGTGCCAGTCGCCGACACGAAATGAACACTGAAGCTTTCTTT. It translates to CASRRHEMNTEAFF.